The entry that follows covers one T cell receptor (beta chain) sequence. The record originates from a study of CD8 T cells in Susac syndrome. Healthy donors, matched for age and sex, constituted the control group. RNA amounts of roughly 0.5 to 1 ug underwent reverse transcription with random hexamers. TCRdb re-analysed the immunoSEQ multiplex PCR reads in MiXCR, keeping a single row per CDR3 protein. The sample holds about 80,000 distinct CDR3 sequences, approximately 94% seen once. The CDR3 consists of 13 residues. Germline CDR1 reads MNHEY; CDR2 reads SVGEGT. V dropped 5 bases and J dropped 5 bases, with 13 bases sitting between them.

The sample taken for sequencing was CD8+ T cells from PBMCs. This receptor was taken from a human donor in good health. The genes are TRBV6-2 or TRBV6-3 and TRBJ2-7; D tentatively reads TRBD1 or TRBD2 (5 bases each). The CDR3 coding sequence is TGTGCCAGCAGTCTCTTGACAGCGGACGAGCAGTACTTC. Translation gives CASSLLTADEQYF.